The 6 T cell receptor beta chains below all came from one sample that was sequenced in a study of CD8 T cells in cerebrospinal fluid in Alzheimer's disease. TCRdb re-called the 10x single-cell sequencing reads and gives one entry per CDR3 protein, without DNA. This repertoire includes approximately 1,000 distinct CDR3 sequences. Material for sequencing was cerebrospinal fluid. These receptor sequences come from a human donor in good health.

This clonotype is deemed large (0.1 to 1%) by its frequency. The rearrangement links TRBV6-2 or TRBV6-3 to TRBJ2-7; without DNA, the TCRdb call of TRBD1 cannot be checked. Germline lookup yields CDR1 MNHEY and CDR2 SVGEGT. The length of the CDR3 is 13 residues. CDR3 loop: CASEGGPSYEQYF.

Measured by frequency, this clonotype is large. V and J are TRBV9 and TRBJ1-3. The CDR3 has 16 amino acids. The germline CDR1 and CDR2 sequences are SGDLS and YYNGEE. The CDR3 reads CASSVGQAFSGNTIYF.

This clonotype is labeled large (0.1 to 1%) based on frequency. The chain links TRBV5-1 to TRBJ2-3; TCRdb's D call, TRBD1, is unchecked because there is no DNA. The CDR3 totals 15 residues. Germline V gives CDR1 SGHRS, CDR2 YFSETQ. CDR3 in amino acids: CASSSNSLGQGIGYF.

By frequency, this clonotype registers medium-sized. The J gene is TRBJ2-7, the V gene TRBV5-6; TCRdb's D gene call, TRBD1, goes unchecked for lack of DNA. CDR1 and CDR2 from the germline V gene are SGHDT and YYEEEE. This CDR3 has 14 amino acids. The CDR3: CASRGRGQTYEQYF.

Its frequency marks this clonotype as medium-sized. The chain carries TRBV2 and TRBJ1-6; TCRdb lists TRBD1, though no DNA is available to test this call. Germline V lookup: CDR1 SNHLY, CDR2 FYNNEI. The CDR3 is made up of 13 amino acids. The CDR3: CASRTGGNSPLHF.

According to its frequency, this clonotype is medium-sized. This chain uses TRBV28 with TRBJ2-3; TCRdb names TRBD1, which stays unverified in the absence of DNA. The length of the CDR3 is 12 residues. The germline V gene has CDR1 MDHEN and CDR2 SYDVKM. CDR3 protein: CATRTIPDTQYF.